Following are 8 T cell receptor beta chains from one sample sequenced in a study of blood T cell repertoires in COVID-19 (TCRdb year 2020). The library was made by the immunoSEQ multiplex PCR assay. In TCRdb, the immuneACCESS table is reduced to in-frame sequences with V and J assigned. These tables do not hold every clone; where another copy was compared, an unresolved V gene accounts for under half, and the others remain unexplained. This sample is represented by roughly 200,000 clones; around nine tenths of them were singletons. The leading ten clones occupy 3% of the sample. Material: peripheral blood. These TCRs come from a man aged 55 to 70 with acute or convalescent COVID-19.

This chain uses TRBV7-9 with TRBJ2-3, with D tentatively TRBD1 (6 bases). Trimming stripped 5 bases from V and 5 bases from J, with 14 bases between. CDR3 length: 14 residues. Germline-derived CDR1 and CDR2 are SEHNR and FQNEAQ (reference sequence). CDR3 residues: CASSPQTGQDTQYF. In DNA form, the CDR3 reads TGTGCCAGCAGCCCCCAGACAGGTCAAGATACGCAGTATTTT. Complete variable domain (other parts from reference TRBV7-9 and TRBJ2-3): DTGVSQNPRHKITKRGQNVTFRCDPISEHNRLYWYRQTLGQGPEFLTYFQNEAQLEKSRLLSDRFSAERPKGSFSTLEIQRTEQGDSAMYLCASSPQTGQDTQYFGPGTRLTVL.

This clone was detected once. The J gene is TRBJ2-5, the V gene TRBV5-1; TRBD2 matches at 8 bases. J gave up 4 bases and V 0 bases, and 8 bases lay outside the gene matches. The CDR3 has 16 residues. Germline V gene lookup returns CDR1 SGHRS and CDR2 YFSETQ. In nucleotides, the CDR3 is TGCGCCAGCAGCTTGGGCCACGGGGGGGGCCCAGAGACCCAGTACTTC. Translation gives CASSLGHGGGPETQYF.

This clone was counted a single time. The chain is built from TRBV3-1 (or the pseudogene TRBV3-2) and TRBJ2-7, with 13 bases aligning to TRBD2. CDR3 length: 16 residues. V shed 4 bases, J shed 3 bases, and the junction held 6 bases outside the gene matches. Germline CDR1 is LGHDT and CDR2 is YNNKEL (reference sequence). The CDR3: CASSPRLAGGGYEQYF. The CDR3 DNA reads as TGTGCCAGCAGCCCTCGACTAGCGGGGGGAGGCTACGAGCAGTACTTC.

The rearrangement links TRBV28 to TRBJ2-2, with D perhaps TRBD1 (6 bases). Germline CDR1 is MDHEN and CDR2 is SYDVKM. The CDR3 consists of 14 residues. Trimming removed 8 bases from V and 2 bases from J, with 12 bases in between. In nucleotides, the CDR3 is TGTGCCAGCGGAGGACAGTTAAACACCGGGGAGCTGTTTTTT. Translating it yields CASGGQLNTGELFF.

A single count supports this clone. This sequence joins TRBV5-1 and TRBJ2-7; 10 bases align to TRBD1. The germline gives CDR1 SGHRS, CDR2 YFSETQ. This CDR3 spans 14 amino acids. The J segment lost 3 bases and the V segment lost 1 base, leaving 1 base of the junction unmatched. CDR3 protein: CASSLRTGGYEQYF. Here the CDR3 DNA reads TGCGCCAGCAGCTTGAGGACAGGGGGCTACGAGCAGTACTTC.

The chain couples TRBV9 to TRBJ2-3; perhaps TRBD2 as D (6 bases). Trimming stripped 2 bases from V and 2 bases from J, with 15 bases between. The CDR3 is made up of 16 amino acids. Germline values: CDR1 SGDLS, CDR2 YYNGEE. The CDR3 DNA reads as TGTGCCAGCAGCGTTAGTAAGGCGGGGAACACAGATACGCAGTATTTT. Its translation: CASSVSKAGNTDTQYF.

Only one count was recorded for this clone. The CDR3, as DNA: TGTGCCAGCAGTGAAGGGACAGGGGGGGCCTACGAGCAGTACTTC. As protein: CASSEGTGGAYEQYF. The chain links TRBV25-1 to TRBJ2-7; 11 bases map to TRBD1. Germline V CDR1 and CDR2: MGHDK, SYGVNS. The V and J ends lost 2 bases and 2 bases, in that order; junction bases with no gene match: 2. This CDR3 contains 15 residues.

As DNA, the CDR3 is TGCGCCAGCAGCGGGACAGCCGAGCAGTACTTC. This sequence encodes CASSGTAEQYF. The chain couples TRBV5-1 to TRBJ2-7; TRBD1 agrees at 7 bases. Trimming at V came to 4 bases and at J to 6 bases, leaving 1 base not matched to a gene. Germline V gene data show CDR1 as SGHRS and CDR2 as YFSETQ. The CDR3 consists of 11 residues.